This T cell receptor (beta chain) was sequenced for a study of low-dose radiotherapy and immunotherapy resistance in tumors. About the research overall: Cohort 1 got 0.5 Gy per fraction every 2 weeks, 6.5 Gy in total. One day before radiation and immunotherapy, intravenous cyclophosphamide 200 mg/m2 was administered, with this repeated every two weeks.

Time point defined: after trial treatment. Regarding treatment: LDRT plus nivolumab, ipilimumab, low-dose cyclophosphamide and aspirin (RACIN trial). The CDR3 is 18 residues long. Trimming cost V 6 bases and J 0 bases; bases outside gene matches: 10. The germline CDR1 and CDR2 sequences are MNHEY and SVGEGT. Both TCRalpha and TCRbeta chains were reverse transcribed with V-gene-specific primers. A roughly 21-cycle PCR with a constant-region primer and V-primer adapter amplified TCRs. TCRdb independently ran MiXCR on the reads; one entry per CDR3 protein. Seen here are just over 90,000 distinct CDR3 sequences, more than 20% observed once, and the top ten hold around 13%.

The sequenced sample was PBMCs, obtained after low-dose radiotherapy plus immunotherapy. The genes are TRBV6-2 or TRBV6-3 and TRBJ2-2; TRBD1 matches at 10 bases. The clonotype was recovered from a female donor with ovarian cancer. The chain's CDR3 is CASRDRGGTYANTGELFF. DNA for the CDR3: TGTGCCAGCAGGGACAGGGGGGGAACCTACGCGAACACCGGGGAGCTGTTTTTT.